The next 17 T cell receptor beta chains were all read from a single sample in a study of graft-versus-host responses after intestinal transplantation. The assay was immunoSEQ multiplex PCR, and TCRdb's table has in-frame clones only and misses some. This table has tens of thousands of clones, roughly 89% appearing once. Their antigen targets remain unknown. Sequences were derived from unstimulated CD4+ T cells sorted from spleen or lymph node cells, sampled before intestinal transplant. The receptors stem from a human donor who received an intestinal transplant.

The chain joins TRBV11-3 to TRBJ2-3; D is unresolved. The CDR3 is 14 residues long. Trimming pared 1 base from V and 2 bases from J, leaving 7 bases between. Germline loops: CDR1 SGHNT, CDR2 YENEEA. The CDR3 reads CASSLVRNTDTQYF. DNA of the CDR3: TGTGCCAGCAGCTTAGTGAGGAACACAGATACGCAGTATTTT.

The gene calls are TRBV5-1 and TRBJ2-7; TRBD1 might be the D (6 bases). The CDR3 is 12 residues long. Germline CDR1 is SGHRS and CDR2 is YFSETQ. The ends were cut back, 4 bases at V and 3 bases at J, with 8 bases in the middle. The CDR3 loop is CASSQQGYEQYF. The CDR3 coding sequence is TGCGCCAGCAGCCAACAGGGCTACGAGCAGTACTTC.

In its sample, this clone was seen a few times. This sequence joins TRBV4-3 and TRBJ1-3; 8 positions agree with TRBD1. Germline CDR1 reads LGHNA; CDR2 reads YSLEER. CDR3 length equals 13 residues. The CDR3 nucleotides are TGCGCTCCCCGGAGGACAGGGAATAACACCATATATTTT. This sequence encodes CAPRRTGNNTIYF.

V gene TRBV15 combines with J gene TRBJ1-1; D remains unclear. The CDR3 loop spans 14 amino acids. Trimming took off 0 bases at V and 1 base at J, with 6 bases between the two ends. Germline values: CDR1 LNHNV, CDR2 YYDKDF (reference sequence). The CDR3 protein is CATSRDGRNTEAFF. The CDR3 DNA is TGTGCCACCAGCAGAGACGGGAGGAACACTGAAGCTTTCTTT.

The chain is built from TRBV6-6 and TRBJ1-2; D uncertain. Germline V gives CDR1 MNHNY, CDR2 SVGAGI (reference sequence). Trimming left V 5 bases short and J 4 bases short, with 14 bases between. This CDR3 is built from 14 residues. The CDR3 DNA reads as TGTGCCAGCAGTGCCAGGTCTCCTGCCTATGGCTACACCTTC. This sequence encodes CASSARSPAYGYTF.

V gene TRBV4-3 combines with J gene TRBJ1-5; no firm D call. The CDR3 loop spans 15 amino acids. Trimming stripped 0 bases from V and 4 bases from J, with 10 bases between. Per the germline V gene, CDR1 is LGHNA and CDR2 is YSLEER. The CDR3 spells CASSQETGFNQPQHF. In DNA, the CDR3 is TGCGCCAGCAGCCAAGAAACGGGTTTTAATCAGCCCCAGCATTTT.

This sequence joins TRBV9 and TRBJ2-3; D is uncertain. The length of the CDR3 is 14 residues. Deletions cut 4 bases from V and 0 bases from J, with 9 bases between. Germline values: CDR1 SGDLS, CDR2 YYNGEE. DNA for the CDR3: TGTGCCAGCAGCACCCAGGTTAGCACAGATACGCAGTATTTT. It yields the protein CASSTQVSTDTQYF.

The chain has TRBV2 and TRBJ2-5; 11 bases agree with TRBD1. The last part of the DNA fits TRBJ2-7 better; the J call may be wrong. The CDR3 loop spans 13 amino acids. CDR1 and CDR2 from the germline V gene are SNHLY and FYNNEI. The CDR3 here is CASTGQGANEQYF. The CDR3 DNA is TGTGCCAGCACAGGACAGGGGGCCAACGAGCAGTACTTC.

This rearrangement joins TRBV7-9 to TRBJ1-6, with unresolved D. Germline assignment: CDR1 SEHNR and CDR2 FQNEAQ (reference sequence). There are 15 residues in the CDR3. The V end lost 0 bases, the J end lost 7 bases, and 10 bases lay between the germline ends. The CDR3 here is CASSLAGAKNSPLHF. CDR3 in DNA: TGTGCCAGCAGCTTAGCGGGAGCGAAGAATTCACCCCTCCACTTT.

Here the CDR3 DNA reads TGCGCCAGCAGCCGGAATACTCGGGGGGCGAACACCGGGGAGCTGTTTTTT. Protein: CASSRNTRGANTGELFF. The J gene is TRBJ2-2, the V gene TRBV4-3, with 7 bases aligning to TRBD2. The V gene's germline CDR1 is LGHNA and CDR2 YSLEER. Trimming took 4 bases from V and 0 from J; bases not matched to a gene: 8. The CDR3 covers 17 residues.

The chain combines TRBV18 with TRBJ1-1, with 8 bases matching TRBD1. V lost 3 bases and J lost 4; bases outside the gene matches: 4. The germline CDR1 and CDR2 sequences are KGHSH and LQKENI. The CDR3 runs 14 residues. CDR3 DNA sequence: TGTGCCAGCTCACCCAGGGGGCCCGGCACTGAAGCTTTCTTT. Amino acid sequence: CASSPRGPGTEAFF.

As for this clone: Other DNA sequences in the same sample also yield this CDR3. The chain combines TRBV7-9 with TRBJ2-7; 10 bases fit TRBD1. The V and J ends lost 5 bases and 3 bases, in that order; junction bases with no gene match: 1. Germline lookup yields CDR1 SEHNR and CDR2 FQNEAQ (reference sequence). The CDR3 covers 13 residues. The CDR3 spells CASSRTGGYEQYF. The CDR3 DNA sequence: TGTGCCAGCAGCCGGACAGGGGGCTACGAGCAGTACTTC.

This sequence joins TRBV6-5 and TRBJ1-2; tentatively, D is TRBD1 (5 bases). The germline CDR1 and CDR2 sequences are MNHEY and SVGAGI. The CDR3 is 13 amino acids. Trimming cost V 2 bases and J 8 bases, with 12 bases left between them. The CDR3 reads CASSYDSLEGYTF. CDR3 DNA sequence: TGTGCCAGCAGTTACGACAGTTTGGAGGGCTACACCTTC.

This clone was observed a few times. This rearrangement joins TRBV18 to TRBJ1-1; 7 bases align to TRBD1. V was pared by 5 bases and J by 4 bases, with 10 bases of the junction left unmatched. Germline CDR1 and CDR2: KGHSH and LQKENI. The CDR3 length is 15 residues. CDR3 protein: CASSKGQSVTTEAFF. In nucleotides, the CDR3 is TGTGCCAGCTCAAAGGGACAGAGCGTCACCACTGAAGCTTTCTTT.

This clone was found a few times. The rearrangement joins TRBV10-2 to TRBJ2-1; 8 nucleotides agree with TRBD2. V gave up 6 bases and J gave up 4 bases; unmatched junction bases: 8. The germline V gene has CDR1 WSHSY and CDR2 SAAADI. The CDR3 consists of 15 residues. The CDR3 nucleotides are TGCGCCAGCAGGGCCGGGACTAGGATATACAATGAGCAGTTCTTC. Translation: CASRAGTRIYNEQFF.

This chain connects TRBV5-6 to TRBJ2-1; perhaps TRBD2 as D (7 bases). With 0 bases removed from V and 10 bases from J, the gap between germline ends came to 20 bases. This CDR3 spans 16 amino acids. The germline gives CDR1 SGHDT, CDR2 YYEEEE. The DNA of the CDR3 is TGTGCCAGCAGCTTGGGTGGCTCGGGGGGCTCAGGGGAGCAGTTCTTC. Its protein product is CASSLGGSGGSGEQFF. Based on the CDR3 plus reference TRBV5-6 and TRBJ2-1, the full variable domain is DAGVTQSPTHLIKTRGQQVTLRCSPKSGHDTVSWYQQALGQGPQFIFQYYEEEERQRGNFPDRFSGHQFPNYSSELNVNALLLGDSALYLCASSLGGSGGSGEQFFGPGTRLTVL.

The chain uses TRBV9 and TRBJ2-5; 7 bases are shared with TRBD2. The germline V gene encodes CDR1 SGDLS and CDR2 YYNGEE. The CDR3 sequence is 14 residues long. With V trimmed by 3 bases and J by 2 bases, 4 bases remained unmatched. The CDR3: CASSARAGQETQYF. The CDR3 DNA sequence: TGTGCCAGCAGCGCTCGAGCGGGGCAAGAGACCCAGTACTTC.